The entry below describes one T cell receptor beta chain. Antigen specificity is unknown. Average productive template count per sample was 35,000 to 45,000. Sequenced by immunoSEQ multiplex PCR; TCRdb stores in-frame clones only, minus some. The table shows roughly 25,000 clones, with over 90% occurring only once. This specimen comes from a study of STAT3 mutations in large granular lymphocyte leukemia. As for the study in general: Canonical activating STAT3 mutations were detected in roughly half of the longitudinally sequenced T-LGLL patients. Whole-study results and caveats: In T-cell large granular lymphocyte leukemia, about half of patients showed multiple immunodominant subclonotypes. Suggested: STAT3 mutation was not the ancestral event for these clonal expansions. TCR clonotype switching after therapy occurred in about 30% of the 18 patients.

Trimming pared 3 bases from V and 2 bases from J, leaving 16 bases between. The CDR3 covers 16 residues. Germline V gives CDR1 LGHNA, CDR2 YNFKEQ. J is TRBJ1-2 and V is TRBV4-2; a weak D match, TRBD1 (6 bases). This TCR derives from a man aged 35 to 55 with T-cell large granular lymphocyte leukemia. Some clones in this sample may be carry-over from other donors' samples. Sequenced input: peripheral blood mononuclear cells. The DNA for the CDR3 is TGTGCCAGCAGCCAGCCCGACAGGTTCCTGAACTATGGCTACACCTTC. Translation: CASSQPDRFLNYGYTF.